This T cell receptor beta chain is drawn from a study of memory CD4+ T cells and cytomegalovirus serostatus. Of note for this clone: Its antigen remains unidentified.

Study-level findings and limits: 67 of 164 known CMV-associated TCRbeta sequences appeared in CD4+ memory.

Clones were read by immunoSEQ multiplex PCR, and TCRdb kept only the in-frame ones, dropping some. The top ten clones hold around 2% of a sample with tens of thousands of clones, over 65% of them seen once. This CDR3 has 12 residues. Germline trimming cut 8 bases from V and 9 bases from J; bases unmatched to any gene: 9. CDR1 and CDR2 (germline): MDHEN, SYDVKM. The sort gate was single viable CD3+CD4+CD8-CD45RO+ cells for memory CD4+ T cells. This sequence was found in an adult in good health and CMV-seronegative. The chain employs TRBV28 and TRBJ1-1; 7 bases are a match to TRBD1. Source material: memory CD4+ T cells from blood. CDR3 nucleotides: TGTGCCAGCGGTGTATCGGGACAGAAAGCTTTCTTT. Translation gives CASGVSGQKAFF.